One TCR beta chain is described in this entry. The sample originates from a study of cytomegalovirus exposure and HLA in healthy donors. The V gene's germline CDR1 is MNHEY and CDR2 SVGAGI. The CDR3 runs to 15 residues. V gave up 6 bases and J gave up 5 bases; unmatched junction bases: 12. The primer mix had 60 Vbeta and 13 Jbeta primers. The repertoire was sequenced with immunoSEQ multiplex PCR; TCRdb's copy has only in-frame clones and lacks some. The data show 150,000 or so clones, with 77% seen just once and under 5% held by the top ten. The V gene is TRBV6-5, the J gene TRBJ1-1; 7 nucleotides align to TRBD1. The sample taken for sequencing was PBMCs. This clonotype was obtained from a male donor in good health and CMV-seropositive. The CDR3 DNA reads TGTGCCAGCAGATCAGGGGGAACTTTCCTAACTGAAGCTTTCTTT. Its protein product is CASRSGGTFLTEAFF.